Sequencing of this T cell receptor beta chain was carried out in a study of blood T cell repertoires in COVID-19. For the study at large: From the United States, Italy and Spain came samples of acute and convalescent COVID-19. The analysed material was cDNA or gDNA that came from T cells, B-cell-depleted T cells, or PBMCs.

Trimming left V 5 bases short and J 0 bases short, with 17 bases between. The CDR3 runs 17 residues. The germline gives CDR1 LNHDA, CDR2 SQIVND (reference sequence). The authors' processing: Nucleated cell counts were estimated from reference gene primer amplification. This table comes from immunoSEQ multiplex PCR, and its TCRdb copy is limited to in-frame clones, with some not included. V and J calls and clone size follow that table, whereas D and trimming were derived from the DNA. The table shows about 170,000 clones, with roughly 84% occurring only once. Sequenced sample: peripheral blood. This receptor was taken from a man aged 45-65 years with active or convalescent COVID-19. The chain recombines TRBV19 with TRBJ1-5; perhaps TRBD1 as D (6 bases). CDR3 sequence reads: CASSPMIGTHSNQPQHF. Written as DNA, the CDR3 is TGTGCCAGTAGTCCTATGATCGGGACACATAGCAATCAGCCCCAGCATTTT.